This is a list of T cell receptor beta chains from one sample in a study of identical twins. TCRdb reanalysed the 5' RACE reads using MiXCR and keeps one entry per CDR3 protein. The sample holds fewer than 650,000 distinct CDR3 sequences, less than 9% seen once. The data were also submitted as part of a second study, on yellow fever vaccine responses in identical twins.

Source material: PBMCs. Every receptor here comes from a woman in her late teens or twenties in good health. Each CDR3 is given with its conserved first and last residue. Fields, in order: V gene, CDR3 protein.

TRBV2 CASSEGGRRDTQYF
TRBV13 CASSLGQPRSYEQYF
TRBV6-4 CASSGDSMDTQYF
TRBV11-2 CASSLDRRGGSSTDTQYF
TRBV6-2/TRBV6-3 CASRDTLNIQYF
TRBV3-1 CASSQGPTVDYGYTF
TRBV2 CASPLLGETDTQYF
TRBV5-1 CASSDRGMNTEAFF
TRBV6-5 CASSYRHRDSNEQFF
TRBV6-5 CASSYSKVAVARADTQYF
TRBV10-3 CAISESRTEFNQPQHF
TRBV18 CASSPETGFNQPQHF
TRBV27 CASSPPQGPGTGELFF
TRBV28 CASSSSPRQGEQYF
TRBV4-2 CASSQARQTYEQYF
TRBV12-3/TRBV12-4 CASSPGTLSSREELFF
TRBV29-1 CSVQERTSGKGGEQFF
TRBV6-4 CASSDGMSTGELFF
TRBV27 CASSGMEQGAGTGELFF
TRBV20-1 CSAEDGGHPVNEQFF
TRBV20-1 CSAPDLKGSGYTF
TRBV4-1 CASSSRDRATDTQYF
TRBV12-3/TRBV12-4 CASSLHTQVRTEAFF
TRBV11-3 CASSLNIGKYNEQFF
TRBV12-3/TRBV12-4 CASSEGGWQETQYF
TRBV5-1 CASSLAGGPGNTIYF
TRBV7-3 CASSLLSPAGGETQYF
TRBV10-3 CAISETSGSYEQYF
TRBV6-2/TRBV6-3 CASSYSMETQYF
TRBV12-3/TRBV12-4 CASSFSQDTQYF
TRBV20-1 CSAYTGHSLGGYTF
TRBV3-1 CASSRIAGVADTQYF
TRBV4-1 CASSPRGQGRKIHF
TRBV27 CASRKEGGGNIQYF
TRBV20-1 CSAANGAVYNSPLHF
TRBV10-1 CASSERSGSMTDTQYF
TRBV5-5 CASSPDRAEKLFF
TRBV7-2 CASSLAYPGGYGYTF
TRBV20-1 CSAYPSQAGSPLHF
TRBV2 CASSERWNLSNQPQHF
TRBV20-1 CSAREIQGLRTDTQYF
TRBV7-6 CASSAGRSGNTGELFF
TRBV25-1 CASSESGQGYEQYF
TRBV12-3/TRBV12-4 CASSPPTGRGTQYF
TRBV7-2 CASKRGGTQDTQYF
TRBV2 CASHRELETQYF
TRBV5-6 CASSRGRYRYNEQFF
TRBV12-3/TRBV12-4 CARSLSGRAKISTDTQYF
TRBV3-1 CASSHSPLRTGELFF
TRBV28 CASSFGGVIPTDTQYF
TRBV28 CASSSSGRGRSYNEQFF
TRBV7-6 CASSTPGQGAYEQYF